This T cell receptor (beta chain) stems from a study of T-cell memory formation after mild COVID-19. Overall study context: Most TCR clusters belonged to a single donor.

Amplification by 5'RACE using constant-segment primers produced TCR alpha and TCR beta cDNA libraries that carried sample barcodes and UMIs. TCRdb itself ran the 5' RACE reads through MiXCR, one entry per CDR3 protein. The sample has fewer than 600,000 distinct CDR3 sequences, about 20% seen once. Study findings and constraints: Clones contracting day 15 to 85 were balanced CD4/CD8; later expanders leaned CD4+. For contracting clones, CD4+ ones sat mainly in CM and EM, CD8+ in EMRA.

Worth noting for this clonotype: The antigen is not known.

V lost 0 bases and J lost 2, with 18 bases in between. Germline V gene data show CDR1 as MNHEY and CDR2 as SVGAGI. This CDR3 is 18 amino acids long. The origin of this receptor is an adult woman who had mild COVID-19 (a few samples of this study predate the infection). Cell type and time point are not known. Sequenced sample: PBMCs or a T cell subset sorted from them (not recorded which). The chain employs TRBV6-5 and TRBJ2-3; D ambiguous. The CDR3 is CASSYSIYYGKSTDTQYF. Here the CDR3 DNA reads TGTGCCAGCAGTTACTCGATTTATTACGGCAAATCCACAGATACGCAGTATTTT.